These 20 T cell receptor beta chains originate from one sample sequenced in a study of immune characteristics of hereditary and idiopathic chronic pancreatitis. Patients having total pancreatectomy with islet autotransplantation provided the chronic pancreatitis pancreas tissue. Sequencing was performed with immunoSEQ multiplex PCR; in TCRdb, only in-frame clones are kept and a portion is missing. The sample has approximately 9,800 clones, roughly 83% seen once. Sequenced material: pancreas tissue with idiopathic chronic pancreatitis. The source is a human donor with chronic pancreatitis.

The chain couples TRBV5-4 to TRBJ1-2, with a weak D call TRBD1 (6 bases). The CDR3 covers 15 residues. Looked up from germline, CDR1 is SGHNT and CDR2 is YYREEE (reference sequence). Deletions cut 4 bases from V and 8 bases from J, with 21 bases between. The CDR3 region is CASSTEQGRVVGYTF. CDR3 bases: TGTGCCAGCAGCACCGAACAGGGCCGGGTCGTGGGCTACACCTTC.

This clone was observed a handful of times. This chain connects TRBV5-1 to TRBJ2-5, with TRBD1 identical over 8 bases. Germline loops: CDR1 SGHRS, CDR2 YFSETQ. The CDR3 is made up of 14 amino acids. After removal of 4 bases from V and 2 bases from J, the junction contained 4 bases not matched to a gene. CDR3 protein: CASSPGTGQETQYF. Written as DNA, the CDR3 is TGCGCCAGCAGCCCTGGGACAGGACAAGAGACCCAGTACTTC.

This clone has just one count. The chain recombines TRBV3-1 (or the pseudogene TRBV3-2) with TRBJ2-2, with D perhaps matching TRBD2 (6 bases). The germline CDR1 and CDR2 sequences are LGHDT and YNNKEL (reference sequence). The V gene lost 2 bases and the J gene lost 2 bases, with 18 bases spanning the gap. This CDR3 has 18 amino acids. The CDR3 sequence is CASSQWGFGAGNTGELFF. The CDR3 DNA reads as TGTGCCAGCAGCCAATGGGGATTCGGAGCGGGCAACACCGGGGAGCTGTTTTTT.

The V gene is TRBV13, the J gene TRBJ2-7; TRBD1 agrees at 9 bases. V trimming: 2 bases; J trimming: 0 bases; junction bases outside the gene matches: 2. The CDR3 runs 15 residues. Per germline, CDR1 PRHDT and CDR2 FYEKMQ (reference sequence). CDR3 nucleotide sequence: TGTGCCAGCAGCTTAAGGGGACAGGGCTCCTACGAGCAGTACTTC. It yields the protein CASSLRGQGSYEQYF.

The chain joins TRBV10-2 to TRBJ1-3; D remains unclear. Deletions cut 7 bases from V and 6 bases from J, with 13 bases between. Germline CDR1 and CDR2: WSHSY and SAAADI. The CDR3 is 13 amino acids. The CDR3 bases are TGCGCCAGCACAAGGCTTTTCGAAAACACCATATATTTT. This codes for CASTRLFENTIYF.

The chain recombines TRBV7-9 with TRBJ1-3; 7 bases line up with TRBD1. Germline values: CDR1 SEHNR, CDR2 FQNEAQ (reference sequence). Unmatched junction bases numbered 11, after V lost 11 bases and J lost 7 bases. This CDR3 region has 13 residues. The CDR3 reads CAGIQGSGNTIYF. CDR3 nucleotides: TGTGCCGGAATACAGGGGTCGGGGAACACCATATATTTT. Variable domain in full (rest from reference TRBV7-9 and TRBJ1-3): DTGVSQNPRHKITKRGQNVTFRCDPISEHNRLYWYRQTLGQGPEFLTYFQNEAQLEKSRLLSDRFSAERPKGSFSTLEIQRTEQGDSAMYLCAGIQGSGNTIYFGEGSWLTVV.

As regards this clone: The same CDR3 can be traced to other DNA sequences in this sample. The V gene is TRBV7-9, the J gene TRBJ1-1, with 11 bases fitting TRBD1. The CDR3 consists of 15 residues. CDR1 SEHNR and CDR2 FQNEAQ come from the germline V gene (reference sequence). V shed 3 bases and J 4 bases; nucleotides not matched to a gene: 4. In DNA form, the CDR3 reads TGTGCCAGCAGCTTCCGGGACAGGGGGGCCACTGAAGCTTTCTTT. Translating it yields CASSFRDRGATEAFF.

The CDR3 region has the DNA TGTGCCAGCAGCCAAGCGGTGAACACCGGGGAGCTGTTTTTT. It specifies CASSQAVNTGELFF. The chain couples TRBV14 to TRBJ2-2; no reliable D call. V was cut by 1 base and J by 1 base, with 4 bases left in between. CDR1 and CDR2 (germline): SGHDN, FVKESK. The CDR3 totals 14 residues. The whole variable domain, filled in from reference TRBV14 and TRBJ2-2, reads EAGVTQFPSHSVIEKGQTVTLRCDPISGHDNLYWYRRVMGKEIKFLLHFVKESKQDESGMPNNRFLAERTGGTYSTLKVQPAELEDSGVYFCASSQAVNTGELFFGEGSRLTVL.

The CDR3 DNA reads TGTGCCAGCAGCCTCGGGACAGGGTCCTACGAGCAGTACGTC. Its protein product is CASSLGTGSYEQYV. V usage is TRBV7-8 and J usage is TRBJ2-7, with 9 bases that match TRBD1. CDR1 and CDR2 (germline): SGHVS, FQNEAQ. V was clipped by 5 bases and J by 1 base; unmatched bases: 3. There are 14 residues in the CDR3.

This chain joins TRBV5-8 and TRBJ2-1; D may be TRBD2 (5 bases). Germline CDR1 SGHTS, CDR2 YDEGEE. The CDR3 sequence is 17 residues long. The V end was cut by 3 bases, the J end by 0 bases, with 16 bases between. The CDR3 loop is CASSSDTTTDSYNEQFF. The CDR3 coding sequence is TGTGCCAGCAGCTCTGACACGACTACAGACTCCTACAATGAGCAGTTCTTC.

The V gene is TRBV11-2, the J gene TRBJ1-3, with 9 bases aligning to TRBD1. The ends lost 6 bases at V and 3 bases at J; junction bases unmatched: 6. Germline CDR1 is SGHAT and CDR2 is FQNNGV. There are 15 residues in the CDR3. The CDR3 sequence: CASRRGQGFGNTIYF. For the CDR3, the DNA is TGTGCCAGCAGGAGGGGACAGGGCTTTGGAAACACCATATATTTT.

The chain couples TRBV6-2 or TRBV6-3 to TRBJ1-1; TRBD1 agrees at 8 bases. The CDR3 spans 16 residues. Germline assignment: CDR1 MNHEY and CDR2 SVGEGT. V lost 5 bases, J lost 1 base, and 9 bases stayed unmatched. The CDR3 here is CASSKIPGTGNTEAFF. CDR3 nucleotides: TGTGCCAGCAGTAAAATTCCCGGGACAGGGAACACTGAAGCTTTCTTT.

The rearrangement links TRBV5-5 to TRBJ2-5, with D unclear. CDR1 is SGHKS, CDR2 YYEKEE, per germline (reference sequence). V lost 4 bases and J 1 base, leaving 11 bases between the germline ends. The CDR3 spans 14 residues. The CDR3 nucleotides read TGTGCCAGCAGCCCCATGGCTGGCCAAGAGACCCAGTACTTC. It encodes CASSPMAGQETQYF.

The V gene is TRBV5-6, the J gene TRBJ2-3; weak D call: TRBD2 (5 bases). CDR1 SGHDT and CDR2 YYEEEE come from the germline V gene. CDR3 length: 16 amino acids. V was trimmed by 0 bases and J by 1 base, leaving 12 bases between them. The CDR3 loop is CASSLGTGDGTDTQYF. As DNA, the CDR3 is TGTGCCAGCAGCTTGGGGACCGGGGATGGCACAGATACGCAGTATTTT.

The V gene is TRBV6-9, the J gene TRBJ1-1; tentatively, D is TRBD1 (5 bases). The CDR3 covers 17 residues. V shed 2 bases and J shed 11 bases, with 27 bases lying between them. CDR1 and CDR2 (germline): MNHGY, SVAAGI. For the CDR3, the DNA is TGTGCCAGCAGTTATCTCCATGGGAGGTCGGGGCGGAGTGGGGCTTTCTTT. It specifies CASSYLHGRSGRSGAFF.

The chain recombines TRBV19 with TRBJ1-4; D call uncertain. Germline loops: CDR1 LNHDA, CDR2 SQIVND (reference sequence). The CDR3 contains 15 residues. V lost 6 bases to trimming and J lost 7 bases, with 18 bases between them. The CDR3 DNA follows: TGTGCCAGTAGCCCTGGGTGGGTCGGAGGTGAAAAACTGTTTTTT. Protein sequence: CASSPGWVGGEKLFF. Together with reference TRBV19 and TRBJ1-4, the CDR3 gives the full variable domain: DGGITQSPKYLFRKEGQNVTLSCEQNLNHDAMYWYRQDPGQGLRLIYYSQIVNDFQKGDIAEGYSVSREKKESFPLTVTSAQKNPTAFYLCASSPGWVGGEKLFFGSGTQLSVL.

The CDR3 sequence: CASSPPPWAQRGGTGELFF. CDR3 coding DNA: TGTGCCAGCAGCCCCCCGCCATGGGCGCAGCGGGGGGGCACCGGGGAGCTGTTTTTT. The chain couples TRBV7-9 to TRBJ2-2; 10 bases agree with TRBD2. The CDR3 spans 19 residues. CDR1 and CDR2 (germline): SEHNR, FQNEAQ (reference sequence). The J segment lost 4 bases and the V segment lost 5 bases, leaving 16 bases of the junction unmatched.

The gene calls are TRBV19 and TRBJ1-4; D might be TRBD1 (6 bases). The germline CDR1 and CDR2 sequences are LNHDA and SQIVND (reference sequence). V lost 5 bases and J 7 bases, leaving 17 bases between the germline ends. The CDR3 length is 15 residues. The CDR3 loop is CASSARTAGFEKLFF. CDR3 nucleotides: TGTGCCAGTAGTGCCCGGACAGCAGGCTTTGAAAAACTGTTTTTT.

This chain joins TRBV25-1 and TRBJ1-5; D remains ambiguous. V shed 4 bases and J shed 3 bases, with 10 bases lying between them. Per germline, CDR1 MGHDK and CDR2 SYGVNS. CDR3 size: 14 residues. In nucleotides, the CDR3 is TGTGCCAGCAGTGGATCCGGGAACAATCAGCCCCAGCATTTT. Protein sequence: CASSGSGNNQPQHF.

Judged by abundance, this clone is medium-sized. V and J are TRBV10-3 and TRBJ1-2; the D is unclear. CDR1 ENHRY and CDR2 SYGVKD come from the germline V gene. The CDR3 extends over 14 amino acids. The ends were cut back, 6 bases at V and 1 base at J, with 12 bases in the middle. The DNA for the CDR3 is TGTGCCATCAGCCCTGAGATGGTTAACTATGGCTACACCTTC. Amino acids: CAISPEMVNYGYTF.